This T cell receptor (beta chain) was found in a study of shared clonotypes between healthy human individuals. Profiled with immunoSEQ multiplex PCR; TCRdb holds only in-frame clones, not every one. The table records about a million clones, over 75% of them present only once. Germline-derived CDR1 and CDR2 are SGHRS and YFSETQ. The CDR3 spans 14 residues. The V end was cut by 7 bases, the J end by 5 bases, with 17 bases between. This TCR was sampled from a man aged 18 to 29 in good health. This chain uses TRBV5-1 with TRBJ2-3; maybe TRBD2 (6 bases). The sample consisted of memory CD4+ T cells sorted from blood. Subset noted: CD45RA-negative fraction. In DNA form, the CDR3 reads TGCGCCAGCGCCCCAGGGACTGAGCTAGATACGCAGTATTTT. Protein sequence: CASAPGTELDTQYF.